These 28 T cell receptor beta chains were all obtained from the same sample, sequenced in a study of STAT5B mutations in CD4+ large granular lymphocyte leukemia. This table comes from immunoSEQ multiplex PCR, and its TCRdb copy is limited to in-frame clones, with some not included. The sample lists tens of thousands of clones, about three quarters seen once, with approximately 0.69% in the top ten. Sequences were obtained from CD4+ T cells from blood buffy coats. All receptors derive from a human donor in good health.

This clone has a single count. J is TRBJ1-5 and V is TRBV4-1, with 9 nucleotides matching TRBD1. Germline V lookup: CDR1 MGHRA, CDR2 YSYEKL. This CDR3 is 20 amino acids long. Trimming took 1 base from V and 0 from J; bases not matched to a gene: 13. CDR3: CASSQGLGDRGALSNQPQHF. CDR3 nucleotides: TGCGCCAGCAGCCAAGGCTTAGGAGACAGGGGGGCTCTTAGCAATCAGCCCCAGCATTTT.

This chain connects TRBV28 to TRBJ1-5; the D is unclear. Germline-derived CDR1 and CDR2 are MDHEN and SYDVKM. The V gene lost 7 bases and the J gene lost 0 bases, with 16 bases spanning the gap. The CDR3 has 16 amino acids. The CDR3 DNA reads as TGTGCCAGCACCACCCGAGCTGGATATAGCAATCAGCCCCAGCATTTT. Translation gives CASTTRAGYSNQPQHF. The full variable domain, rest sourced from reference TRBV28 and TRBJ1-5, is DVKVTQSSRYLVKRTGEKVFLECVQDMDHENMFWYRQDPGLGLRLIYFSYDVKMKEKGDIPEGYSVSREKKERFSLILESASTNQTSMYLCASTTRAGYSNQPQHFGDGTRLSIL.

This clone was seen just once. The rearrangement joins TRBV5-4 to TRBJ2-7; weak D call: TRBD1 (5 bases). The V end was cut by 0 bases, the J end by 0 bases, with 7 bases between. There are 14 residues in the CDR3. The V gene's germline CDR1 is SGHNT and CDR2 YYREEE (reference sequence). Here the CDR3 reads CASSLDRSSYEQYF. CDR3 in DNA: TGTGCCAGCAGCTTGGACAGGAGCTCCTACGAGCAGTACTTC. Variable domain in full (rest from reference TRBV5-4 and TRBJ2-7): ETGVTQSPTHLIKTRGQQVTLRCSSQSGHNTVSWYQQALGQGPQFIFQYYREEENGRGNFPPRFSGLQFPNYSSELNVNALELDDSALYLCASSLDRSSYEQYFGPGTRLTVT.

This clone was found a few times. This CDR3 reads CASSETRKNTEAFF. DNA of the CDR3: TGTGCCAGCAGTGAGACACGGAAGAACACTGAAGCTTTCTTT. The chain couples TRBV2 to TRBJ1-1; D unresolved. Germline V gene data show CDR1 as SNHLY and CDR2 as FYNNEI. The CDR3 covers 14 residues. Deletions cut 3 bases from V and 1 base from J, with 9 bases between.

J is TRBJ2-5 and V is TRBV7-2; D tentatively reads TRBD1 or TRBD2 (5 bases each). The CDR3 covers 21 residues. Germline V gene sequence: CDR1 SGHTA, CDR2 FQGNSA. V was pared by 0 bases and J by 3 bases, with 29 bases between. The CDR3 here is CASSLAGVEGRHLSRKETQYF. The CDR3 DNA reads TGTGCCAGCAGCTTAGCGGGGGTAGAAGGCCGACATCTCTCTAGGAAAGAGACCCAGTACTTC.

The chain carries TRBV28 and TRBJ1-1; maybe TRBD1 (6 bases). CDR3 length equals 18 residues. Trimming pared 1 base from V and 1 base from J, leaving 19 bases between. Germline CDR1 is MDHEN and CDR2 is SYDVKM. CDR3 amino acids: CASSLLSWGRGANTEAFF. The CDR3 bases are TGTGCCAGCAGTTTATTGTCGTGGGGCAGGGGTGCGAACACTGAAGCTTTCTTT.

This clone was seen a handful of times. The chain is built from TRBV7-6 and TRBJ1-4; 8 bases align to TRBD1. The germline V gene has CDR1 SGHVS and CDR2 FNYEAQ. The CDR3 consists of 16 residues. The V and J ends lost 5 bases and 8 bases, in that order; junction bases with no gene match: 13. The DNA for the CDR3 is TGTGCCAGCAGCCGGACAAGTTGGACAGGGCTCGAAAAACTGTTTTTT. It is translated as CASSRTSWTGLEKLFF. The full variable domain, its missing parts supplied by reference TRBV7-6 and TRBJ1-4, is GAGVSQSPRYKVTKRGQDVALRCDPISGHVSLYWYRQALGQGPEFLTYFNYEAQQDKSGLPNDRFSAERPEGSISTLTIQRTEQRDSAMYRCASSRTSWTGLEKLFFGSGTQLSVL.

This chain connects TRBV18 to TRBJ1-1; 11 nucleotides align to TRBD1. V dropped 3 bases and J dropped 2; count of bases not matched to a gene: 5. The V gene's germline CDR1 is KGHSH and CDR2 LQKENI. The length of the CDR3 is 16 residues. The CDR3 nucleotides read TGTGCCAGCTCACCTGGGACAGGGGGGTTTAACACTGAAGCTTTCTTT. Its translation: CASSPGTGGFNTEAFF.

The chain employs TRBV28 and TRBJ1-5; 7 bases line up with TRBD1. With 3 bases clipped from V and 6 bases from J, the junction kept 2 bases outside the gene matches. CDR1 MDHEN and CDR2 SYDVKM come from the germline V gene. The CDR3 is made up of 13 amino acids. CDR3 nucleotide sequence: TGTGCCAGCAGTTTGACAGGGATTCAGCCCCAGCATTTT. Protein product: CASSLTGIQPQHF.

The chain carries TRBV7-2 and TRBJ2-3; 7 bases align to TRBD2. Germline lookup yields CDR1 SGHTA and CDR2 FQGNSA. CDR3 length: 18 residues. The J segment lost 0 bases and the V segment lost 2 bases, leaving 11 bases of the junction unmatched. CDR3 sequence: CASSLRPERGTSTDTQYF. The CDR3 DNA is TGTGCCAGCAGCTTAAGGCCGGAGCGGGGTACTAGCACAGATACGCAGTATTTT.

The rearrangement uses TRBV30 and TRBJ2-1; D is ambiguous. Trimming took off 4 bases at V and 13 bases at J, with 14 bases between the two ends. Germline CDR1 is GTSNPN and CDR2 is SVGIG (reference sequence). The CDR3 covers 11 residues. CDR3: CAWTSRWGQFF. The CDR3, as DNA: TGTGCCTGGACCTCCCGGTGGGGTCAGTTCTTC.

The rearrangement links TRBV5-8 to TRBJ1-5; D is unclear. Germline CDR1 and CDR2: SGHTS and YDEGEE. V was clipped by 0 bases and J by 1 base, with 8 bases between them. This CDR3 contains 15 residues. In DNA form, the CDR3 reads TGTGCCAGCAGCTTGGGGGAGGGAAGCAATCAGCCCCAGCATTTT. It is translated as CASSLGEGSNQPQHF.

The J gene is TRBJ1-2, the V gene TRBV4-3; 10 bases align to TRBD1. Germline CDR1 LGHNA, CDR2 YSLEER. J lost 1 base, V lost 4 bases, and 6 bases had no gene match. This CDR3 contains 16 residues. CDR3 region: CASSPTGGGGNYGYTF. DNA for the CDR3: TGCGCCAGCAGCCCGACAGGGGGCGGAGGTAACTATGGCTACACCTTC.

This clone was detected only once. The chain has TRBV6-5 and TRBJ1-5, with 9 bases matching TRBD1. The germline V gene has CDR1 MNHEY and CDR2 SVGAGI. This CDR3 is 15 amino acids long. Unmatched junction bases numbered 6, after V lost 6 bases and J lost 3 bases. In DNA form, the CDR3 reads TGTGCCAGCAGCCGCGGGACAGGGTTCAATCAGCCCCAGCATTTT. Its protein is CASSRGTGFNQPQHF.

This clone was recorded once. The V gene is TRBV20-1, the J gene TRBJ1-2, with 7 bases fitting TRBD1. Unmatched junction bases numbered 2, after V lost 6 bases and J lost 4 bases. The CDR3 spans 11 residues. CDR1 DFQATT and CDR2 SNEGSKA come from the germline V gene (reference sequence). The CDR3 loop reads CSAGTVYGYTF. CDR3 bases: TGCAGTGCCGGGACAGTCTATGGCTACACCTTC.

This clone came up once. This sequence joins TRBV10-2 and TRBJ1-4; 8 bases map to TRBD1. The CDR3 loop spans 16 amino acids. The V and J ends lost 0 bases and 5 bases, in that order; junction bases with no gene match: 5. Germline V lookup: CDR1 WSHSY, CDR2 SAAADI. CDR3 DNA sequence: TGCGCCAGCAGTGAGTCTCGGACAGGGACAAATGAAAAACTGTTTTTT. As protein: CASSESRTGTNEKLFF.

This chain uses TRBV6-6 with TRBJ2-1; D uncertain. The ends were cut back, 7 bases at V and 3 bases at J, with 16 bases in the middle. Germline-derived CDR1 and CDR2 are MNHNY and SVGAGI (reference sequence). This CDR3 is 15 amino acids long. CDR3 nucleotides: TGTGCCAGCACTAAAGGCCCAGGCGGCTACAATGAGCAGTTCTTC. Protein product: CASTKGPGGYNEQFF.

This CDR3 reads CASSVGLGGYTF. CDR3 DNA sequence: TGTGCCAGCAGCGTAGGTCTGGGAGGCTACACCTTC. This sequence joins TRBV9 and TRBJ1-2; D is ambiguous. The CDR3 is 12 amino acids. Germline V gives CDR1 SGDLS, CDR2 YYNGEE. V gave up 0 bases and J gave up 8 bases, with 8 bases separating them.

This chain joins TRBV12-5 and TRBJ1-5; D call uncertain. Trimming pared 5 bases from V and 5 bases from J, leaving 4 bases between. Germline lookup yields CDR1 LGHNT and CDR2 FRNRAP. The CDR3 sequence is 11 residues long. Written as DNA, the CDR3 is TGTGCTAGTGGTACCTATCAGCCCCAGCATTTT. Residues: CASGTYQPQHF.

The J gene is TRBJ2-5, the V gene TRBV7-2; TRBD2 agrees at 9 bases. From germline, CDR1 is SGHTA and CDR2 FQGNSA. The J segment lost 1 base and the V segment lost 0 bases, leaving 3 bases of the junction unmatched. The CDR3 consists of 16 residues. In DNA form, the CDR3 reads TGTGCCAGCAGCTTAGCGCTTAGCGGGGGCCAAGAGACCCAGTACTTC. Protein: CASSLALSGGQETQYF.

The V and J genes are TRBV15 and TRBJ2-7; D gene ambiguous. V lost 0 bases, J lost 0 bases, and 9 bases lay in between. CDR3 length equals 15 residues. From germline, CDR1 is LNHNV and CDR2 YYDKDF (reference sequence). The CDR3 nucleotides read TGTGCCACCAGCAGAGAGACGATCTTCTCCTACGAGCAGTACTTC. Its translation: CATSRETIFSYEQYF.

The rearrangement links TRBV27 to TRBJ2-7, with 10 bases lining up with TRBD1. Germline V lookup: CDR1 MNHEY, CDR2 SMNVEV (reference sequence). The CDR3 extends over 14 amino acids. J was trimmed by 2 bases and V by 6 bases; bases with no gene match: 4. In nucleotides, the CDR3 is TGTGCCAGCAGGCGGGACAGGGGAGCCTACGAGCAGTACTTC. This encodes CASRRDRGAYEQYF.

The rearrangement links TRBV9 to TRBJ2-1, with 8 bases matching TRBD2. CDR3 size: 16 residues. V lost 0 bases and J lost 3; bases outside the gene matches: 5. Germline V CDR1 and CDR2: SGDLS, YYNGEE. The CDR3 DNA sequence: TGTGCCAGCAGCGTAGCTCCCGGGACTAGCTACAATGAGCAGTTCTTC. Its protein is CASSVAPGTSYNEQFF. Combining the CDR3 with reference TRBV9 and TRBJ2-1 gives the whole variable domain DSGVTQTPKHLITATGQRVTLRCSPRSGDLSVYWYQQSLDQGLQFLIQYYNGEERAKGNILERFSAQQFPDLHSELNLSSLELGDSALYFCASSVAPGTSYNEQFFGPGTRLTVL.

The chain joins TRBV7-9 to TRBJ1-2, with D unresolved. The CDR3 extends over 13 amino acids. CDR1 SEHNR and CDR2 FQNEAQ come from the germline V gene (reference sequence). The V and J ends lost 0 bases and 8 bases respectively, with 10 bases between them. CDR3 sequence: CASSLAEGSGYTF. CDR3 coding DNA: TGTGCCAGCAGCTTAGCGGAGGGCAGCGGCTACACCTTC.

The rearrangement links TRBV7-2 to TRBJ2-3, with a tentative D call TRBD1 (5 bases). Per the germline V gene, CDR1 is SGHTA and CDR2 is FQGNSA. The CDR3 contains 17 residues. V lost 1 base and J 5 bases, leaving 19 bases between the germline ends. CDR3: CASSLEMVGGAGDTQYF. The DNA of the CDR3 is TGTGCCAGCAGCTTAGAAATGGTCGGTGGGGCCGGAGATACGCAGTATTTT.

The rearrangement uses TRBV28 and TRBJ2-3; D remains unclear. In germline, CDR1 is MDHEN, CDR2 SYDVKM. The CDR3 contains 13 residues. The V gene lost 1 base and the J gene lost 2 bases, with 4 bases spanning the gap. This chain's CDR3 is CASSLYDTDTQYF. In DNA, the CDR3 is TGTGCCAGCAGTTTATATGACACAGATACGCAGTATTTT.

CDR3 protein: CASSLGGGSGYTF. For the CDR3, the DNA is TGCGCCAGCAGCTTGGGGGGTGGAAGTGGCTACACCTTC. This rearrangement joins TRBV5-1 to TRBJ1-2; the D is unclear. The ends were cut back, 0 bases at V and 7 bases at J, with 10 bases in the middle. This CDR3 is 13 amino acids long. In germline, CDR1 is SGHRS, CDR2 YFSETQ. Filled out from reference TRBV5-1 and TRBJ1-2, the complete variable domain reads KAGVTQTPRYLIKTRGQQVTLSCSPISGHRSVSWYQQTPGQGLQFLFEYFSETQRNKGNFPGRFSGRQFSNSRSEMNVSTLELGDSALYLCASSLGGGSGYTFGSGTRLTVV.

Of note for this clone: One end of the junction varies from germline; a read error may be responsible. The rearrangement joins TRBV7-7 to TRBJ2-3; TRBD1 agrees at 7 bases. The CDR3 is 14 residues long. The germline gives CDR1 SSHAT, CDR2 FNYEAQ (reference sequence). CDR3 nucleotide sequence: TGTGCTAGCAGCCCGACAGGGTACACAGATACGCAGTATTTT. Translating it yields CASSPTGYTDTQYF.